A selection of T cell receptor beta chains follows, all from one sample in a study of monozygotic twins with inflammatory bowel disease. TCRdb reprocessed the 5' RACE reads and reports one entry per CDR3 protein, with no DNA. The data include some 83,000 distinct CDR3 sequences; the top ten clones carry 6% to 9.5%. Input material: blood. The receptors were gathered from a human donor with ulcerative colitis or Crohn's disease, or a healthy co-twin of an affected twin (not recorded which). CDR3s include the opening cysteine and the closing phenylalanine or tryptophan.

TRBV6-5	TRBJ1-6	CASSYSAGGLISPLHF
TRBV2	TRBJ2-7	CASTSGSREQYF
TRBV9	TRBJ1-3	CASSLAGQISGNTIYF
TRBV14	TRBJ2-7	CASSQDGGKYEQYF
TRBV12-3/TRBV12-4	TRBJ2-4	CASSPLAGGLSANIQYF
TRBV7-2	TRBJ2-5	CASSLGSVETQYF
TRBV20-1	TRBJ2-1	CSAGRQGLFNEQFF
TRBV5-1	TRBJ1-6	CASSSPADNSPLHF
TRBV5-1	TRBJ2-3	CASSHSRGATDTQYF
TRBV5-1	TRBJ1-1	CASSPTGPGNTEAFF
TRBV7-2	TRBJ2-1	CASSTYRVGNEQFF
TRBV5-1	TRBJ1-1	CASSLDGQGNTEAFF
TRBV7-9	TRBJ2-7	CASSTWTELYEQYF
TRBV6-1	TRBJ1-1	CASNFVERAEAFF
TRBV28	TRBJ2-5	CASSLLGGTQYF
TRBV4-2	TRBJ1-2	CASSQIGNTNYGYTF